A single sample gave rise to the 6 T cell receptor beta chains below, sequenced in a study of shared clonotypes between healthy human individuals. Positive CCR7 selection of CD45RO-negative cells yielded the naive CD8 cells, and terminally differentiated effector memory CD45RA+ cells were excluded. Clones were sequenced by immunoSEQ multiplex PCR, and TCRdb holds only the in-frame ones, with some missing. The sample has 1.5 million to 2.5 million clones, approximately 94% seen once. The sequenced material came from naive CD8+ T cells sorted from blood. These receptors came from a man aged 18-30 years in good health.

Comment on this clone: The junction departs from germline at one end; a sequencing error may be responsible. The chain is built from TRBV10-3 and TRBJ1-4, with D hard to call. Germline lookup yields CDR1 ENHRY and CDR2 SYGVKD. This CDR3 contains 12 residues. The CDR3 region has the DNA TGTGCCACCCTTGGCACCGCGGAAACACTGTTTTTT. Its protein is CATLGTAETLFF.

The chain uses TRBV2 and TRBJ2-2; TRBD2 matches at 9 bases. Germline loops: CDR1 SNHLY, CDR2 FYNNEI. V gave up 2 bases and J gave up 7 bases; unmatched junction bases: 11. The CDR3 totals 17 residues. In DNA, the CDR3 is TGTGCCAGCAGTGAAATTATAGCGGGAGAATACGGCGGGGAGCTGTTTTTT. This translates into CASSEIIAGEYGGELFF.

This clone appeared a few times. This chain's CDR3 is CSVAPAGNYGYTF. CDR3 sequence (DNA): TGCAGCGTTGCCCCGGCAGGGAACTATGGCTACACCTTC. The V gene is TRBV29-1, the J gene TRBJ1-2; perhaps TRBD1 as D (5 bases). The V end was cut by 4 bases, the J end by 2 bases, with 11 bases between. In germline, CDR1 is SQVTM, CDR2 ANQGSEA. This CDR3 is 13 amino acids long.

The V gene is TRBV2, the J gene TRBJ2-5, with 7 bases identical to TRBD2. The junction had 1 base not matched to a gene; V was cut back by 1 base and J by 2 bases. Germline V gives CDR1 SNHLY, CDR2 FYNNEI. This CDR3 contains 14 residues. CDR3 sequence (DNA): TGTGCCAGCAGTGAAGGGACTAGACAAGAGACCCAGTACTTC. Encoded protein: CASSEGTRQETQYF.

As concerns this clone: This sample also contains other DNA sequences that code for the same CDR3. The chain recombines TRBV6-5 with TRBJ1-2; TRBD1 matches at 10 bases. Germline assignment: CDR1 MNHEY and CDR2 SVGAGI. This CDR3 contains 13 residues. Germline trimming cut 8 bases from V and 4 bases from J; bases unmatched to any gene: 4. The CDR3 region has the DNA TGTGCCAGCTCGACAGGGGGCGGCTATGGCTACACCTTC. Its translation: CASSTGGGYGYTF.

V is TRBV4-3 and J is TRBJ1-5, with 7 bases aligning to TRBD1. V shed 3 bases, J shed 3 bases, and the junction held 8 bases outside the gene matches. Germline V gives CDR1 LGHNA, CDR2 YSLEER. The CDR3 covers 16 residues. The CDR3: CASSQEHRGNNQPQHF. CDR3 DNA sequence: TGCGCCAGCAGCCAGGAGCACAGGGGTAACAATCAGCCCCAGCATTTT.